The 32 T cell receptor beta chains presented below share a single source sample, sequenced in a study of blood T cell repertoires in COVID-19. The data were produced by immunoSEQ multiplex PCR, yet TCRdb's version contains in-frame clones alone and is incomplete. Here the sample spans fewer than 250,000 clones, approximately 85% being singletons. The sample taken for sequencing was peripheral blood. The source is a man aged 45-65 years with acute or convalescent COVID-19.

The J gene is TRBJ2-2, the V gene TRBV2; a weak D match, TRBD1 (6 bases). The V gene's germline CDR1 is SNHLY and CDR2 FYNNEI. The CDR3 length is 17 residues. V was shortened by 1 base and J by 8 bases, with 20 bases between the two germline ends. The CDR3 protein is CASSEGRVDSLGGELFF. CDR3 bases: TGTGCCAGCAGTGAAGGCCGCGTGGACAGCCTCGGTGGGGAGCTGTTTTTT.

J is TRBJ1-1 and V is TRBV6-5; a possible D gene is TRBD1 (5 bases). CDR3 size: 15 residues. V was shortened by 4 bases and J by 2 bases, with 14 bases between the two germline ends. Germline V gene lookup returns CDR1 MNHEY and CDR2 SVGAGI. The CDR3 nucleotides are TGTGCCAGCAGTTTCACGACTAGGGGAAACACTGAAGCTTTCTTT. Residues: CASSFTTRGNTEAFF.

The chain has TRBV11-2 and TRBJ2-7; the match to TRBD1 covers 9 bases. CDR1 SGHAT and CDR2 FQNNGV come from the germline V gene. CDR3 length: 16 residues. J gave up 5 bases and V 4 bases, and 12 bases lay outside the gene matches. Here the CDR3 DNA reads TGTGCCAGCAGCTACATTAGATTGGGACAGGGAAACGAGCAGTACTTC. It is translated as CASSYIRLGQGNEQYF.

This clone is a singleton in its sample. The CDR3 region is CAIGQGSKTEAFF. CDR3 in DNA: TGTGCCATCGGACAGGGTTCCAAAACTGAAGCTTTCTTT. V gene TRBV10-3 combines with J gene TRBJ1-1; 8 nucleotides match TRBD1. Germline V gene sequence: CDR1 ENHRY, CDR2 SYGVKD. V gave up 8 bases and J gave up 5 bases; unmatched junction bases: 7. The CDR3 extends over 13 amino acids.

The V gene is TRBV27, the J gene TRBJ1-2, with D perhaps TRBD1 (6 bases). V lost 4 bases and J 7 bases, leaving 13 bases between the germline ends. This CDR3 region has 13 residues. The germline CDR1 and CDR2 sequences are MNHEY and SMNVEV (reference sequence). The chain's CDR3 is CASSSEGGTGYTF. The CDR3 DNA reads as TGTGCCAGCAGTTCTGAGGGGGGGACTGGCTACACCTTC.

The chain employs TRBV2 and TRBJ1-1, with 8 bases aligning to TRBD1. The CDR3 covers 15 residues. CDR1 is SNHLY, CDR2 FYNNEI, per germline. With V trimmed by 7 bases and J by 5 bases, 12 bases remained unmatched. This chain's CDR3 is CASTEAGGVWTEAFF. The CDR3 nucleotides are TGTGCCAGCACGGAAGCAGGGGGCGTTTGGACTGAAGCTTTCTTT.

The chain's CDR3 is CASSLTGDHYGYTF. Here the CDR3 DNA reads TGTGCCAGCAGCCTGACAGGGGATCACTATGGCTACACCTTC. The genes are TRBV5-4 and TRBJ1-2; 8 bases are a match to TRBD1. The V gene end was trimmed by 4 bases and the J gene end by 3 bases; junction bases not matched to a gene: 5. This CDR3 has 14 residues. Germline V gene sequence: CDR1 SGHNT, CDR2 YYREEE (reference sequence).

The V call is TRBV5-1, the J call TRBJ2-7, with D unresolved. Trimming left V 4 bases short and J 4 bases short, with 9 bases between. The CDR3 runs to 12 residues. The V gene's germline CDR1 is SGHRS and CDR2 YFSETQ. The CDR3 is CASSQTDYEQYF. CDR3 DNA: TGCGCCAGCAGCCAGACTGATTACGAGCAGTACTTC.

The chain links TRBV6-5 to TRBJ2-7; the D gene is possibly TRBD1 (6 bases). This CDR3 contains 15 residues. V shed 5 bases and J shed 0 bases, with 14 bases lying between them. Germline V gene sequence: CDR1 MNHEY, CDR2 SVGAGI. As DNA, the CDR3 is TGTGCCAGCAGTAGACCCCGGGACAACTCCTACGAGCAGTACTTC. Translation: CASSRPRDNSYEQYF.

The chain recombines TRBV6-5 with TRBJ2-7; D unclear. The CDR3 is made up of 13 amino acids. Germline-derived CDR1 and CDR2 are MNHEY and SVGAGI. The V end lost 0 bases, the J end lost 2 bases, and 5 bases lay between the germline ends. DNA of the CDR3: TGTGCCAGCAGTTACTCGAGTCCCTACGAGCAGTACTTC. Its translation: CASSYSSPYEQYF.

The chain couples TRBV7-9 to TRBJ1-6, with D perhaps TRBD1 (6 bases). Germline loops: CDR1 SEHNR, CDR2 FQNEAQ (reference sequence). The CDR3 consists of 14 residues. Trimming removed 4 bases at V and 7 bases at J, with 11 bases between. The CDR3 reads CASSYGDTNSPLHF. DNA for the CDR3: TGTGCCAGCAGCTACGGGGACACCAATTCACCCCTCCACTTT.

The gene calls are TRBV19 and TRBJ1-4; D not certain. The CDR3 is 16 amino acids. Germline V gene sequence: CDR1 LNHDA, CDR2 SQIVND (reference sequence). The V gene lost 1 base and the J gene lost 4 bases, with 13 bases spanning the gap. The CDR3: CASSIVGRGVNEKLFF. In DNA form, the CDR3 reads TGTGCCAGTAGTATAGTTGGGCGCGGGGTTAATGAAAAACTGTTTTTT.

Only one count was recorded for this clone. This chain joins TRBV10-2 and TRBJ2-1; 9 bases match TRBD1. The V segment lost 6 bases and the J segment 4 bases; nucleotides outside the gene matches: 7. CDR1 and CDR2 from the germline V gene are WSHSY and SAAADI. The CDR3 has 15 residues. CDR3 DNA: TGCGCCAGCAGCCCAGACAGGGGGTCATACAATGAGCAGTTCTTC. It yields the protein CASSPDRGSYNEQFF.

The chain carries TRBV7-3 and TRBJ1-1; D remains unclear. This CDR3 is built from 13 residues. Per germline, CDR1 SGHTA and CDR2 FQGTGA. V lost 1 base and J lost 3, with 6 bases in between. The chain's CDR3 is CASSLIRDTEAFF. The CDR3 region has the DNA TGTGCCAGCAGCTTAATTCGCGACACTGAAGCTTTCTTT.

The chain uses TRBV30 and TRBJ1-1, with D perhaps TRBD1 (5 bases). Germline V CDR1 and CDR2: GTSNPN, SVGIG (reference sequence). The CDR3 length is 14 residues. V dropped 2 bases and J dropped 1 base, with 11 bases sitting between them. In DNA form, the CDR3 reads TGTGCCTGGAGTTGGGGCACCGAGAACACTGAAGCTTTCTTT. Translated: CAWSWGTENTEAFF. The complete variable domain, with remaining parts taken from reference TRBV30 and TRBJ1-1, reads SQTIHQWPATLVQPVGSPLSLECTVEGTSNPNLYWYRQAAGRGLQLLFYSVGIGQISSEVPQNLSASRPQDRQFILSSKKLLLSDSGFYLCAWSWGTENTEAFFGQGTRLTVV.

The gene calls are TRBV18 and TRBJ1-2; 7 bases are a match to TRBD1. This CDR3 comprises 14 residues. The trim removed 4 bases at V and 6 bases at J, leaving 8 bases unmatched. In germline, CDR1 is KGHSH, CDR2 LQKENI. The CDR3 DNA follows: TGTGCCAGCTCACAAACTTCGACAGGGAATGGCTACACCTTC. It codes for CASSQTSTGNGYTF.

V usage is TRBV6-4 and J usage is TRBJ1-6; 9 bases line up with TRBD1. This CDR3 contains 13 residues. The germline gives CDR1 MRHNA, CDR2 SNTAGT. The V and J ends lost 8 bases and 7 bases, in that order; junction bases with no gene match: 3. The DNA of the CDR3 is TGTGCCAGCCAACAGGGGGCGAATTCACCCCTCCACTTT. Protein sequence: CASQQGANSPLHF.

The V and J genes are TRBV24-1 and TRBJ1-1, with a weak D call TRBD1 (5 bases). This CDR3 region has 14 residues. Germline V gene sequence: CDR1 KGHDR, CDR2 SFDVKD. V was pared by 3 bases and J by 4 bases, with 11 bases between. The CDR3 bases are TGTGCCACCAGTGATCTGGACACCCTCACTGAAGCTTTCTTT. Its protein is CATSDLDTLTEAFF.

The rearrangement links TRBV5-1 to TRBJ2-5, with D possibly TRBD2 on 7 matching bases. The CDR3 has 14 amino acids. Trimming removed 5 bases at V and 5 bases at J, with 16 bases between. CDR1 and CDR2 (germline): SGHRS, YFSETQ. The CDR3 sequence: CASSSQGGGETQYF. The CDR3 coding sequence is TGCGCCAGCAGTTCGCAGGGAGGGGGGGAGACCCAGTACTTC.

The rearrangement links TRBV28 to TRBJ2-7; the match to TRBD1 covers 10 bases. CDR1 is MDHEN, CDR2 SYDVKM, per germline. CDR3 length: 14 residues. J lost 3 bases, V lost 3 bases, and 2 bases had no gene match. In DNA, the CDR3 is TGTGCCAGCAGTTTGGACAGGGGGGGCTACGAGCAGTACTTC. It is translated as CASSLDRGGYEQYF.

The sample holds a few counts of this clone. The chain has TRBV6-5 and TRBJ2-7, with TRBD1 identical over 8 bases. With 5 bases clipped from V and 4 bases from J, the junction kept 10 bases outside the gene matches. Germline CDR1 and CDR2: MNHEY and SVGAGI. The CDR3 consists of 15 residues. CDR3 region: CASSTSGTGRYEQYF. In DNA form, the CDR3 reads TGTGCCAGCAGTACCTCCGGGACAGGTCGATACGAGCAGTACTTC.

CDR3 amino acids: CASSLFQYNEQFF. CDR3 coding DNA: TGTGCCAGCAGCTTATTCCAATACAATGAGCAGTTCTTC. The rearrangement joins TRBV11-3 to TRBJ2-1, with D hard to call. The germline V gene has CDR1 SGHNT and CDR2 YENEEA. The CDR3 consists of 13 residues. V gave up 2 bases and J gave up 4 bases, with 6 bases separating them.

This chain connects TRBV18 to TRBJ2-3, with 7 bases fitting TRBD1. Germline V gene sequence: CDR1 KGHSH, CDR2 LQKENI. After removal of 0 bases from V and 5 bases from J, the junction contained 8 bases not matched to a gene. CDR3 length: 16 amino acids. CDR3 in amino acids: CASSPPMTGYGDTQYF. The CDR3 DNA reads TGTGCCAGCTCACCACCGATGACAGGGTACGGAGATACGCAGTATTTT.

The chain couples TRBV29-1 to TRBJ1-2; tentatively, D is TRBD1 (6 bases). From germline, CDR1 is SQVTM and CDR2 ANQGSEA. The CDR3 contains 13 residues. Trimming shortened V by 3 bases and J by 10 bases, and 18 bases separated the two germline ends. CDR3 in amino acids: CSVDLGPTGAYTF. The CDR3 DNA sequence: TGCAGCGTTGATCTAGGGCCGACAGGCGCCTACACCTTC.

This chain joins TRBV10-3 and TRBJ2-1, with 13 nucleotides matching TRBD2. Trimming cost V 6 bases and J 5 bases; bases outside gene matches: 7. Looked up from germline, CDR1 is ENHRY and CDR2 is SYGVKD. The CDR3 sequence is 16 residues long. The CDR3 spells CAISQGLAGDHNEQFF. The CDR3 DNA follows: TGTGCCATCAGCCAAGGACTAGCGGGAGATCACAATGAGCAGTTCTTC.

In DNA, the CDR3 is TGCGCCAGCAGTGAGTCGACTAGCGGGAGATACGAGCAGTACTTC. Its protein product is CASSESTSGRYEQYF. The chain recombines TRBV10-1 with TRBJ2-7, with 12 nucleotides matching TRBD2. The CDR3 runs to 15 residues. V lost 0 bases and J lost 4; bases outside the gene matches: 1. CDR1 and CDR2 (germline): WNHNN, SYGVQD (reference sequence).

This rearrangement joins TRBV5-1 to TRBJ1-4; D might be TRBD1 (6 bases). V was pared by 5 bases and J by 5 bases, with 10 bases between. The CDR3 totals 13 residues. The germline CDR1 and CDR2 sequences are SGHRS and YFSETQ. The CDR3 sequence is CASSMQGNEKLFF. As DNA, the CDR3 is TGCGCCAGCAGTATGCAGGGGAATGAAAAACTGTTTTTT.

The chain uses TRBV5-1 and TRBJ2-2; the match to TRBD2 covers 9 bases. J was trimmed by 6 bases and V by 2 bases; bases with no gene match: 8. The CDR3 has 16 amino acids. Germline CDR1 and CDR2: SGHRS and YFSETQ. The CDR3 is CASSLAVAGGAGELFF. The CDR3 DNA reads TGCGCCAGCAGCTTAGCCGTGGCGGGAGGGGCCGGGGAGCTGTTTTTT.

The rearrangement joins TRBV11-2 to TRBJ2-5; D may be TRBD2 (6 bases). This CDR3 has 14 amino acids. CDR1 is SGHAT and CDR2 is FQNNGV in the germline V gene. V shed 1 base and J shed 5 bases, with 11 bases lying between them. CDR3 bases: TGTGCCAGCAGCTTAGCTCACCGGGAGGAGACCCAGTACTTC. Its translation: CASSLAHREETQYF.

CDR3 protein: CASSSSSGSPEQFF. CDR3 coding DNA: TGTGCCAGCAGCTCCTCGTCAGGTTCGCCTGAGCAGTTCTTC. The rearrangement links TRBV11-2 to TRBJ2-1; D is uncertain. CDR3 size: 14 residues. Per the germline V gene, CDR1 is SGHAT and CDR2 is FQNNGV. V was shortened by 4 bases and J by 9 bases, with 16 bases between the two germline ends.

The chain uses TRBV25-1 and TRBJ2-5; a possible D gene is TRBD1 (6 bases). Germline loops: CDR1 MGHDK, CDR2 SYGVNS. V was shortened by 6 bases and J by 6 bases, with 14 bases between the two germline ends. This CDR3 region has 13 residues. CDR3 region: CASSQQGGKTQYF. In nucleotides, the CDR3 is TGTGCCAGCAGCCAACAGGGTGGGAAGACCCAGTACTTC.

CDR3 sequence reads: CASSLIAGVYEQFF. The CDR3 coding sequence is TGTGCCAGCAGTTTAATAGCGGGAGTTTATGAGCAGTTCTTC. This chain connects TRBV28 to TRBJ2-1, with 9 bases matching TRBD2. In germline, CDR1 is MDHEN, CDR2 SYDVKM. V dropped 2 bases and J dropped 8; count of bases not matched to a gene: 4. This CDR3 contains 14 residues.